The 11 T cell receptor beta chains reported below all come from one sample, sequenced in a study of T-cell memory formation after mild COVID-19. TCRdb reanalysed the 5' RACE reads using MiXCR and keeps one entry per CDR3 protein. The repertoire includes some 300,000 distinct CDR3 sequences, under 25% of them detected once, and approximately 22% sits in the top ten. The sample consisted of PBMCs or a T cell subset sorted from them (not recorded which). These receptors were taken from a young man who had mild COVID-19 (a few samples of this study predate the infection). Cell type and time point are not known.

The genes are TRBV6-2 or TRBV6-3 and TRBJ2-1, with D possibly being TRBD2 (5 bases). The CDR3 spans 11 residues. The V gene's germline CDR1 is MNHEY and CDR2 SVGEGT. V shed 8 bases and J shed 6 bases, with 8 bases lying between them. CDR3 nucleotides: TGTGCCAGCGGACTGGGCAATGAGCAGTTCTTC. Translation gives CASGLGNEQFF.

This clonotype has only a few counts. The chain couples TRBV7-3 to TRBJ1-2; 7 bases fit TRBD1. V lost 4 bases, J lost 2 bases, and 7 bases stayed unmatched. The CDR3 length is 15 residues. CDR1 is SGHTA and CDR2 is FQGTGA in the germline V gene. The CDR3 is CASSSTGEVNYGYTF. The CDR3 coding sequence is TGTGCCAGCAGCTCTACAGGGGAAGTAAACTATGGCTACACCTTC.

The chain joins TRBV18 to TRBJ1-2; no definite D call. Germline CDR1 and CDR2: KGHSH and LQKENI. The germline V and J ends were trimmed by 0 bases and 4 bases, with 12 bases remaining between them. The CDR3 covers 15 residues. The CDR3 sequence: CASSPPVYAGYGYTF. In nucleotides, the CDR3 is TGTGCCAGCTCACCACCGGTTTATGCGGGCTATGGCTACACCTTC. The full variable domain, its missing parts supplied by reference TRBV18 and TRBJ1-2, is NAGVMQNPRHLVRRRGQEARLRCSPMKGHSHVYWYRQLPEEGLKFMVYLQKENIIDESGMPKERFSAEFPKEGPSILRIQQVVRGDSAAYFCASSPPVYAGYGYTFGSGTRLTVV.

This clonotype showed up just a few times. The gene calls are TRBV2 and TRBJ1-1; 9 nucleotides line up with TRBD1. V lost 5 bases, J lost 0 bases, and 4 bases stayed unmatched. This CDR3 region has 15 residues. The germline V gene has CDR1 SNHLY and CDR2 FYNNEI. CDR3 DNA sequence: TGTGCCAGCAGTTCCGGGACAGGGCTGAACACTGAAGCTTTCTTT. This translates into CASSSGTGLNTEAFF.

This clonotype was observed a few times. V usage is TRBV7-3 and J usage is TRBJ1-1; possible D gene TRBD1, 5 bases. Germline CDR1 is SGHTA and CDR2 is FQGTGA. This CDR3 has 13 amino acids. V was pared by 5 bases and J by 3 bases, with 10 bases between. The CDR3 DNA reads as TGTGCCAGCAGCCCAGGGTCGGACACTGAAGCTTTCTTT. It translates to CASSPGSDTEAFF.

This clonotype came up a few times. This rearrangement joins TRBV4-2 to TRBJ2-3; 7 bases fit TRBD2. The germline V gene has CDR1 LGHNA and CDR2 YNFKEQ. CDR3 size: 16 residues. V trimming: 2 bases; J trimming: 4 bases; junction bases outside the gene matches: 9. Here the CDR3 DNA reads TGTGCCAGCAGCCAACCCCGTACGGGGGGTCCAGATACGCAGTATTTT. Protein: CASSQPRTGGPDTQYF.

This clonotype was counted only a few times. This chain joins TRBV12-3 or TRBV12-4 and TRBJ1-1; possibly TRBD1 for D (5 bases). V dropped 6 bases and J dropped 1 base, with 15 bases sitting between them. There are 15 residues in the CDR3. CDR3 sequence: CASRHRSQANTEAFF. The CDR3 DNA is TGTGCCAGCAGACACCGCTCACAGGCGAACACTGAAGCTTTCTTT.

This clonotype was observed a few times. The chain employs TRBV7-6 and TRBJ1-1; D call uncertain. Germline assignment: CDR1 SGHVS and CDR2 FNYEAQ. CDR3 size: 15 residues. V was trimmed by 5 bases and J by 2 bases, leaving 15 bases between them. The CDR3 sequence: CASSRSGWGNTEAFF. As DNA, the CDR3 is TGTGCCAGCAGCCGCTCTGGGTGGGGAAACACTGAAGCTTTCTTT.

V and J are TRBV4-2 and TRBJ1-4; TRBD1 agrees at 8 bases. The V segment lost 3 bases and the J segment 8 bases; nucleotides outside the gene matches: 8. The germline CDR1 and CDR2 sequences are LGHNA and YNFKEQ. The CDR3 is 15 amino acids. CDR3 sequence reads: CASSHPGGRGEKLFF. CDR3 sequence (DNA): TGTGCCAGCAGCCATCCAGGGGGCCGGGGAGAAAAACTGTTTTTT.

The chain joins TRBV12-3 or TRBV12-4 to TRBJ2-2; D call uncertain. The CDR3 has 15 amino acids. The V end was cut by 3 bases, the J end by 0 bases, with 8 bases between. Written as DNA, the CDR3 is TGTGCCAGCAGTTTTTGGCTCGCGAACACCGGGGAGCTGTTTTTT. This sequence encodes CASSFWLANTGELFF.

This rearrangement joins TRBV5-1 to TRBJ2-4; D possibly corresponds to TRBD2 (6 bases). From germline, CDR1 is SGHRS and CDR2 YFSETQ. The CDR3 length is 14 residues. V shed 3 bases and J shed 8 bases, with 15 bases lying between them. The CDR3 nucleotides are TGCGCCAGCAGCTCGGGCCAAAGGGAGGACATTCAGTACTTC. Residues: CASSSGQREDIQYF.